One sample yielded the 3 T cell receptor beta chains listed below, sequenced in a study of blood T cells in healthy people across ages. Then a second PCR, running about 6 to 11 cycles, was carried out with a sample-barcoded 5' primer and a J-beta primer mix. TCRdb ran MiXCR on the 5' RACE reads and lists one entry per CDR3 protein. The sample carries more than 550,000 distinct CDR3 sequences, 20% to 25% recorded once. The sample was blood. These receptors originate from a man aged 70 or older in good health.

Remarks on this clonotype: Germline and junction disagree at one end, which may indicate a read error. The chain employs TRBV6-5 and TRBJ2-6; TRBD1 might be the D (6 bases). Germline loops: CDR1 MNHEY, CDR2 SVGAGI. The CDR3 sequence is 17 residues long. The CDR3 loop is CASRTNDRRSGASVLTF. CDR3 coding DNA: TGTGCCAGCAGGACGAATGACAGGAGGTCTGGGGCCAGCGTCCTGACTTTC.

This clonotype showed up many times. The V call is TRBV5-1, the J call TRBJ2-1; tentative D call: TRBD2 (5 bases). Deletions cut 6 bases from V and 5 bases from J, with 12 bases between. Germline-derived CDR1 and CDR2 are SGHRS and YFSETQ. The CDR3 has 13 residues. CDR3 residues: CASTASSNNEQFF. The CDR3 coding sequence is TGCGCCAGCACGGCTAGCTCGAACAATGAGCAGTTCTTC.

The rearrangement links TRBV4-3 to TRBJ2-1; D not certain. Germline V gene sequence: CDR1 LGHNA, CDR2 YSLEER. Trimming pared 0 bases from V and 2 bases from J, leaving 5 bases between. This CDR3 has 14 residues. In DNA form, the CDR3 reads TGCGCCAGCAGCCAAGATGCGGCCTACAATGAGCAGTTCTTC. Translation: CASSQDAAYNEQFF.